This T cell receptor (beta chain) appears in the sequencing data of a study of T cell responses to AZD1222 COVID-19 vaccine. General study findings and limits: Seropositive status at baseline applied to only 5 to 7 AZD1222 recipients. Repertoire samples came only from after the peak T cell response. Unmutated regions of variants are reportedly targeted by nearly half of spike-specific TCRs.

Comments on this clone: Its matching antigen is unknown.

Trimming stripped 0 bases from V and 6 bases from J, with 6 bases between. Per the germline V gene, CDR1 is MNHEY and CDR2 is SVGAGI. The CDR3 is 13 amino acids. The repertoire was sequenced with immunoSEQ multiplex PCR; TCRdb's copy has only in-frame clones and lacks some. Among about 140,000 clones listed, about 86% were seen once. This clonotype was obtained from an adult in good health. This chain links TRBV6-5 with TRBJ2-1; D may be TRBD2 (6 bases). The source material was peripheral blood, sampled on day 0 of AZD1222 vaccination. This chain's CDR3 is CASSYSEGNEQFF. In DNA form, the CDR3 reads TGTGCCAGCAGTTACTCGGAGGGCAATGAGCAGTTCTTC.